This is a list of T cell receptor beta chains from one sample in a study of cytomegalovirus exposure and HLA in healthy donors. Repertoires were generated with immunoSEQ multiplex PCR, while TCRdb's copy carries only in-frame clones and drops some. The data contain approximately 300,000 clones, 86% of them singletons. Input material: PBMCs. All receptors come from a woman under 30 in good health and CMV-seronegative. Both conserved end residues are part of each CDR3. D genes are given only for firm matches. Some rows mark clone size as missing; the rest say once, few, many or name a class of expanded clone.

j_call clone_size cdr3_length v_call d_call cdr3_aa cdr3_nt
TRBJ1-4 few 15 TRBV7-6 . CASSLVFAQNEKLFF TGTGCCAGCAGCTTAGTATTCGCACAGAATGAAAAACTGTTTTTT
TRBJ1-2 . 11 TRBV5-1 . CASSLGGGYTF TGCGCCAGCAGCCTGGGTGGCGGCTACACCTTC
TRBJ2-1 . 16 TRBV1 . CTSSPGGLRDYNEQFF TGCACCAGCAGCCCAGGCGGTCTCAGGGATTACAATGAGCAGTTCTTC
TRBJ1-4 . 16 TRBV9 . CASSVVSGQTNEKLFF TGTGCCAGCAGCGTAGTTTCAGGACAGACAAATGAAAAACTGTTTTTT
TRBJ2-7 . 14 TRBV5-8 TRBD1 CASSLQGGYYEQYF TGTGCCAGCAGCTTACAGGGGGGCTACTACGAGCAGTACTTC
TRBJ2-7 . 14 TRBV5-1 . CASSPQQGGYEQYF TGCGCCAGCAGCCCTCAACAGGGAGGGTACGAGCAGTACTTC
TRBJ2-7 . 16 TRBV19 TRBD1 CASSPLGPGQINEQYF TGTGCCAGTAGCCCCTTGGGCCCGGGACAGATAAACGAGCAGTACTTC
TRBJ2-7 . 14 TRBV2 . CASSGGLWDYEQYF TGTGCCAGCAGTGGGGGGCTGTGGGACTACGAGCAGTACTTC
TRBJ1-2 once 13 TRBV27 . CASSPGPNYGYTF TGTGCCAGCAGTCCAGGCCCCAATTATGGCTACACCTTC
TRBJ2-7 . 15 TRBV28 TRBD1 CASLFDGTGAYEQYF TGTGCCAGCCTCTTTGATGGGACAGGTGCCTACGAGCAGTACTTC
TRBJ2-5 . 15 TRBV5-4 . CASSNMEGAQETQYF TGTGCCAGCAGCAACATGGAAGGGGCTCAAGAGACCCAGTACTTC
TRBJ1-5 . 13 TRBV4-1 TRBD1 CASSRNRGQPQHF TGCGCCAGCAGCCGGAACAGGGGGCAGCCCCAGCATTTT
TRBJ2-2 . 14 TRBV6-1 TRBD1 CASAGTGNTGELFF TGTGCCAGCGCGGGGACAGGGAACACCGGGGAGCTGTTTTTT
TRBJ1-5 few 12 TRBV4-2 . CASSQDTQPQHF TGTGCCAGCAGCCAAGATACACAGCCCCAGCATTTT